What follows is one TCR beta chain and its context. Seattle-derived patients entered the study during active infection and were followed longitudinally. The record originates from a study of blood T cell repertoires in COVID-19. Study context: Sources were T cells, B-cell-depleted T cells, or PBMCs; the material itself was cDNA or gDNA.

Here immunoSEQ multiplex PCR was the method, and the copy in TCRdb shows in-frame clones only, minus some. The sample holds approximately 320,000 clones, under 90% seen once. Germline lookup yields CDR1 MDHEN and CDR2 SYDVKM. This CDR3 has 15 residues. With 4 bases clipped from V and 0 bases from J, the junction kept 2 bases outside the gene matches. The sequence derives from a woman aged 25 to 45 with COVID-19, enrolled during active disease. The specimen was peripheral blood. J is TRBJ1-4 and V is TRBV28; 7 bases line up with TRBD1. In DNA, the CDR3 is TGTGCCAGCAGTTCCGGGACAGCAACTAATGAAAAACTGTTTTTT. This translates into CASSSGTATNEKLFF.